This passage covers 28 T cell receptor beta chains from one sample sequenced in a study of beta chain features in type 1 diabetes. Study results and limitations: Within each of all four CD4+ subsets, Type 1 diabetes patients had TCRB CDR3s that were moderately but significantly shorter.

Expressed TCRB transcripts were sequenced because the isolated RNA had all been reverse transcribed beforehand. Measured with immunoSEQ multiplex PCR; TCRdb has only the in-frame clones, and not every one. The sample contains about 260,000 clones, around 20% of which appear only once. Their cognate antigens are unknown. Source material: naive CD4+ T cells from blood. The receptors were sampled from a woman in her thirties or forties with type 1 diabetes.

This clone was counted only a few times. This rearrangement joins TRBV19 to TRBJ2-3; D not certain. The CDR3 covers 14 residues. Trimming took off 10 bases at V and 1 base at J, with 15 bases between the two ends. From germline, CDR1 is LNHDA and CDR2 SQIVND (reference sequence). Here the CDR3 reads CATTPRVRTDTQYF. Here the CDR3 DNA reads TGTGCCACTACCCCCCGGGTCCGCACAGATACGCAGTATTTT.

The chain joins TRBV18 to TRBJ2-2; D may be TRBD2 (5 bases). The germline CDR1 and CDR2 sequences are KGHSH and LQKENI. V gave up 3 bases and J gave up 5 bases, with 7 bases separating them. The CDR3 runs to 13 residues. CDR3 sequence: CASSPRETGELFF. In DNA, the CDR3 is TGTGCCAGCTCACCGAGGGAAACCGGGGAGCTGTTTTTT.

The V gene is TRBV7-9, the J gene TRBJ2-1; 11 nucleotides agree with TRBD2. Trimming removed 4 bases from V and 9 bases from J; junction bases left unmatched: 11. The CDR3 is 16 residues long. From germline, CDR1 is SEHNR and CDR2 FQNEAQ (reference sequence). The CDR3 region is CASSSGGTSGLFEQFF. The CDR3 nucleotides are TGTGCCAGCAGCTCAGGAGGGACTAGCGGCTTATTTGAGCAGTTCTTC.

The chain combines TRBV10-3 with TRBJ2-1; tentative D call: TRBD1 (5 bases). The V gene's germline CDR1 is ENHRY and CDR2 SYGVKD. The CDR3 extends over 14 amino acids. Trimming left V 4 bases short and J 6 bases short, with 13 bases between. This CDR3 reads CAISVGPGFNEQFF. Here the CDR3 DNA reads TGTGCCATCAGTGTTGGGCCAGGGTTCAATGAGCAGTTCTTC.

This clone was detected a few times. The chain carries TRBV5-1 and TRBJ2-5; the D gene is possibly TRBD1 (6 bases). The germline CDR1 and CDR2 sequences are SGHRS and YFSETQ. CDR3 length: 13 residues. V was pared by 3 bases and J by 4 bases, with 10 bases between. The CDR3 loop is CASSSLTGETQYF. The CDR3 DNA reads TGCGCCAGCAGCTCCCTGACAGGAGAGACCCAGTACTTC.

The V and J genes are TRBV4-3 and TRBJ1-5; perhaps TRBD1 as D (6 bases). Looked up from germline, CDR1 is LGHNA and CDR2 is YSLEER. The V gene lost 4 bases and the J gene lost 3 bases, with 13 bases spanning the gap. The CDR3 is 15 residues long. CDR3 loop: CASSPGARDNQPQHF. The CDR3 region has the DNA TGCGCCAGCAGCCCAGGGGCGCGAGACAATCAGCCCCAGCATTTT.

The V and J genes are TRBV29-1 and TRBJ1-1, with D hard to call. There are 13 residues in the CDR3. Germline V gene data show CDR1 as SQVTM and CDR2 as ANQGSEA. Deletions cut 3 bases from V and 4 bases from J, with 12 bases between. Here the CDR3 DNA reads TGCAGCGTTGACGGACTAAAGAGCACTGAAGCTTTCTTT. This encodes CSVDGLKSTEAFF.

This clone was detected once. V gene TRBV5-1 combines with J gene TRBJ2-7; the match to TRBD2 covers 7 bases. Trimming removed 1 base from V and 2 bases from J; junction bases left unmatched: 6. The V gene's germline CDR1 is SGHRS and CDR2 YFSETQ. The CDR3 consists of 15 residues. CDR3 nucleotide sequence: TGCGCCAGCAGCTTGAACCAGGGAGGGGCCTACGAGCAGTACTTC. It is translated as CASSLNQGGAYEQYF.

The chain recombines TRBV28 with TRBJ2-1; D not certain. V was pared by 9 bases and J by 5 bases, with 17 bases between. Per the germline V gene, CDR1 is MDHEN and CDR2 is SYDVKM. The length of the CDR3 is 14 residues. CDR3 region: CASTMHSLNNEQFF. The CDR3 region has the DNA TGTGCCAGTACTATGCACTCCCTAAACAATGAGCAGTTCTTC.

V gene TRBV28 combines with J gene TRBJ2-7, with TRBD2 matching 9 bases. The CDR3 totals 13 residues. After removal of 8 bases from V and 3 bases from J, the junction contained 5 bases not matched to a gene. CDR1 and CDR2 from the germline V gene are MDHEN and SYDVKM. The CDR3 here is CASEETSGYEQYF. DNA of the CDR3: TGTGCCAGCGAGGAGACTAGCGGCTACGAGCAGTACTTC.

V is TRBV11-1 and J is TRBJ1-2; TRBD1 agrees at 9 bases. CDR1 is SGHAT, CDR2 FQDESV, per germline (reference sequence). The V and J ends lost 1 base and 8 bases, in that order; junction bases with no gene match: 8. The CDR3 is 15 residues long. The CDR3 is CASSLEDRGMSGYTF. CDR3 coding DNA: TGTGCCAGCAGCTTAGAGGACAGGGGAATGAGCGGCTACACCTTC.

This chain links TRBV29-1 with TRBJ1-1, with D perhaps TRBD1 (5 bases). Trimming stripped 4 bases from V and 3 bases from J, with 18 bases between. The CDR3 has 15 residues. Germline lookup yields CDR1 SQVTM and CDR2 ANQGSEA. For the CDR3, the DNA is TGCAGCGTTGTAGGGCTTCTCGGCAGGGACACTGAAGCTTTCTTT. It is translated as CSVVGLLGRDTEAFF.

In this sample, this clone turned up a few times. The chain uses TRBV5-1 and TRBJ2-5; D is ambiguous. CDR1 is SGHRS and CDR2 is YFSETQ in the germline V gene. This CDR3 is 13 amino acids long. Trimming took 3 bases from V and 5 from J, leaving 11 bases between them. This chain's CDR3 is CASSSGFAETQYF. In DNA, the CDR3 is TGCGCCAGCAGCTCCGGGTTTGCGGAGACCCAGTACTTC. The full variable domain, completed using reference TRBV5-1 and TRBJ2-5, is KAGVTQTPRYLIKTRGQQVTLSCSPISGHRSVSWYQQTPGQGLQFLFEYFSETQRNKGNFPGRFSGRQFSNSRSEMNVSTLELGDSALYLCASSSGFAETQYFGPGTRLLVL.

The genes are TRBV7-9 and TRBJ1-5, with TRBD1 as a possible D gene (6 bases). Germline V gives CDR1 SEHNR, CDR2 FQNEAQ (reference sequence). V lost 5 bases and J 6 bases, leaving 8 bases between the germline ends. This CDR3 contains 12 residues. The chain's CDR3 is CASSQGSQPQHF. Here the CDR3 DNA reads TGTGCCAGCAGCCAGGGGAGTCAGCCCCAGCATTTT.

The chain combines TRBV9 with TRBJ2-1; 16 bases align to TRBD2. The ends lost 0 bases at V and 0 bases at J; junction bases unmatched: 6. This CDR3 is 20 amino acids long. Per germline, CDR1 SGDLS and CDR2 YYNGEE. CDR3: CASSVAGLAGGLSSYNEQFF. CDR3 bases: TGTGCCAGCAGCGTAGCGGGACTAGCGGGGGGGCTGAGCTCCTACAATGAGCAGTTCTTC.

The sample holds a few counts of this clone. The chain joins TRBV6-1 to TRBJ2-5; D is perhaps TRBD1 (7 bases). The CDR3 sequence is 14 residues long. Looked up from germline, CDR1 is MNHNS and CDR2 is SASEGT. V was shortened by 8 bases and J by 3 bases, with 16 bases between the two germline ends. The DNA of the CDR3 is TGTGCCAGCTGGAGGCAGGGGGGTGAAGAGACCCAGTACTTC. Translating it yields CASWRQGGEETQYF.

CDR3 in DNA: TGCGCCAGCAGCCAAGCTCCTCCGGGACAAGGGAACACTGAAGCTTTCTTT. This sequence encodes CASSQAPPGQGNTEAFF. V gene TRBV4-1 combines with J gene TRBJ1-1, with D perhaps TRBD1 (6 bases). Germline V gene lookup returns CDR1 MGHRA and CDR2 YSYEKL. Trimming removed 1 base at V and 1 base at J, with 16 bases between. CDR3 size: 17 residues.

This clone was counted between two and nine times. The J gene is TRBJ2-1, the V gene TRBV2, with 9 bases identical to TRBD2. The CDR3 contains 15 residues. V gave up 4 bases and J gave up 6 bases; unmatched junction bases: 7. Per germline, CDR1 SNHLY and CDR2 FYNNEI. The CDR3 nucleotides read TGTGCCAGCAGTGCCCTTCGCGGGGGGGCCAATGAGCAGTTCTTC. Residues: CASSALRGGANEQFF.

The rearrangement uses TRBV7-8 and TRBJ1-1; TRBD1 might be the D (5 bases). In germline, CDR1 is SGHVS, CDR2 FQNEAQ. Deletions cut 3 bases from V and 3 bases from J, with 11 bases between. There are 14 residues in the CDR3. This CDR3 is CASSFREGYTEAFF. For the CDR3, the DNA is TGTGCCAGCAGCTTCAGGGAGGGGTACACTGAAGCTTTCTTT.

The rearrangement links TRBV9 to TRBJ1-6; D unclear. This CDR3 has 15 residues. Germline V gene data show CDR1 as SGDLS and CDR2 as YYNGEE. V was shortened by 2 bases and J by 5 bases, with 11 bases between the two germline ends. CDR3 nucleotide sequence: TGTGCCAGCAGCGTGTCCCATAGCGATAATTCACCCCTCCACTTT. Translated, it gives CASSVSHSDNSPLHF.

The chain has TRBV4-1 and TRBJ2-7; D not certain. The CDR3 sequence is 16 residues long. Deletions cut 0 bases from V and 4 bases from J, with 16 bases between. The germline gives CDR1 MGHRA, CDR2 YSYEKL. The CDR3 here is CASSQDETSLGYEQYF. In DNA, the CDR3 is TGCGCCAGCAGCCAAGATGAGACATCACTCGGTTACGAGCAGTACTTC.

The chain has TRBV6-6 and TRBJ1-1; D remains unclear. In germline, CDR1 is MNHNY, CDR2 SVGAGI (reference sequence). V lost 2 bases and J 8 bases, leaving 6 bases between the germline ends. This CDR3 contains 11 residues. CDR3 nucleotides: TGTGCCAGCAGTTACGACAAAGAAGCTTTCTTT. This codes for CASSYDKEAFF.

In DNA form, the CDR3 reads TGTGCCAGCAGCCTAGGCCCTAGCAATCAGCCCCAGCATTTT. Protein sequence: CASSLGPSNQPQHF. This sequence joins TRBV5-4 and TRBJ1-5; no firm D call. V was shortened by 4 bases and J by 0 bases, with 8 bases between the two germline ends. The CDR3 loop spans 14 amino acids. Germline CDR1 SGHNT, CDR2 YYREEE (reference sequence).

The chain employs TRBV28 and TRBJ2-7, with D possibly being TRBD1 (6 bases). V shed 10 bases and J shed 0 bases, with 16 bases lying between them. CDR3 length equals 14 residues. CDR1 and CDR2 (germline): MDHEN, SYDVKM. CDR3 DNA: TGTGCCACCGCTTTCATAGGGGGCTCCTACGAGCAGTACTTC. It is translated as CATAFIGGSYEQYF. Variable domain in full (rest from reference TRBV28 and TRBJ2-7): DVKVTQSSRYLVKRTGEKVFLECVQDMDHENMFWYRQDPGLGLRLIYFSYDVKMKEKGDIPEGYSVSREKKERFSLILESASTNQTSMYLCATAFIGGSYEQYFGPGTRLTVT.

This clone occurred a few times. The chain has TRBV25-1 and TRBJ1-2; D is unresolved. CDR3 length: 13 residues. Trimming stripped 5 bases from V and 1 base from J, with 8 bases between. Germline values: CDR1 MGHDK, CDR2 SYGVNS. This CDR3 reads CASSFGFNYGYTF. The CDR3 bases are TGTGCCAGCAGTTTCGGTTTTAACTATGGCTACACCTTC.

The chain couples TRBV30 to TRBJ2-7; 9 nucleotides match TRBD1. The CDR3 sequence is 14 residues long. V trimming: 3 bases; J trimming: 2 bases; junction bases outside the gene matches: 5. Germline assignment: CDR1 GTSNPN and CDR2 SVGIG (reference sequence). CDR3 coding DNA: TGTGCCTGGAGGGCCGGGACAGGGACCTACGAGCAGTACTTC. Encoded protein: CAWRAGTGTYEQYF.

V is TRBV5-1 and J is TRBJ2-2; 8 bases are a match to TRBD1. With 3 bases clipped from V and 5 bases from J, the junction kept 6 bases outside the gene matches. Per the germline V gene, CDR1 is SGHRS and CDR2 is YFSETQ. This CDR3 contains 15 residues. The CDR3 coding sequence is TGCGCCAGCAGCTACTTGACAGGGGATACCGGGGAGCTGTTTTTT. Its translation: CASSYLTGDTGELFF.

The V call is TRBV30, the J call TRBJ2-5; possible D gene TRBD1, 6 bases. Germline CDR1 reads GTSNPN; CDR2 reads SVGIG (reference sequence). The CDR3 contains 14 residues. Trimming removed 0 bases from V and 0 bases from J, with 8 bases in between. Here the CDR3 reads CAWSVRDNQETQYF. The CDR3 bases are TGTGCCTGGAGTGTACGGGACAACCAAGAGACCCAGTACTTC.